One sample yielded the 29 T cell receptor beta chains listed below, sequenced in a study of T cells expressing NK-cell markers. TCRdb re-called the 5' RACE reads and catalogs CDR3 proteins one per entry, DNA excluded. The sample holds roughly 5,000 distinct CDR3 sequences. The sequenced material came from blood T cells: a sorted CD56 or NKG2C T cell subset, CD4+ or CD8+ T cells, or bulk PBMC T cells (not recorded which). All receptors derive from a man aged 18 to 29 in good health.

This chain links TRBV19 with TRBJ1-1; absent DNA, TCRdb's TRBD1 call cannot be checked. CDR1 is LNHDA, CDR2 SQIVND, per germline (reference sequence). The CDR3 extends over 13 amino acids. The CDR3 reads CASKKQGGTEAFF.

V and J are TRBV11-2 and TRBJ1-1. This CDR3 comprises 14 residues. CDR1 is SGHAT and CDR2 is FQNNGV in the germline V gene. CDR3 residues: CASSLLSGTTEAFF.

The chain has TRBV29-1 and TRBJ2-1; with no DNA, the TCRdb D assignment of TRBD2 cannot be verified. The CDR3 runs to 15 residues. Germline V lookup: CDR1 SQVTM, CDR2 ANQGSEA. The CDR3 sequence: CSVEDLQREEVEQFF.

The CDR3 spells CAISLIDGLAGAPNEQFF. This chain connects TRBV10-3 to TRBJ2-1; without DNA, the TCRdb call of TRBD2 cannot be checked. CDR3 length equals 18 residues. Germline values: CDR1 ENHRY, CDR2 SYGVKD.

The CDR3 loop reads CASSLAAGDTQYF. The chain joins TRBV7-9 to TRBJ2-3; the TCRdb D gene call, TRBD2, has no DNA to confirm it. The CDR3 contains 13 residues. Germline V gene sequence: CDR1 SEHNR, CDR2 FQNEAQ (reference sequence).

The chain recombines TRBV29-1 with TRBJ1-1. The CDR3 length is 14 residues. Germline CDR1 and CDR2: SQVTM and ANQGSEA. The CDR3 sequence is CSVEDHRAGTEAFF.

CDR3 sequence: CASSPWAVSYDGYTF. This chain links TRBV27 with TRBJ1-2; TCRdb's assignment of TRBD1 cannot be checked, as there is no DNA. The germline CDR1 and CDR2 sequences are MNHEY and SMNVEV (reference sequence). The CDR3 loop spans 15 amino acids.

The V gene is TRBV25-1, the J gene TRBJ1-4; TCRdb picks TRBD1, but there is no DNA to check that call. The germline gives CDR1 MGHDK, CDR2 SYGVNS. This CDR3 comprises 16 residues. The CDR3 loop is CASSDPADRVPEKLFF.

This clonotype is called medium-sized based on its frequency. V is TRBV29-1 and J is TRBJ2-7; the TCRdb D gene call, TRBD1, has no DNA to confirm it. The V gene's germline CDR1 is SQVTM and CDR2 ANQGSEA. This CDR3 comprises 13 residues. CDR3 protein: CSVRSGRSYEQYF.

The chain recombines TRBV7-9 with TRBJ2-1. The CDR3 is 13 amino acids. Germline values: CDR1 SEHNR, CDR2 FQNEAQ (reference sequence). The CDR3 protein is CASSLSLGNEQFF.

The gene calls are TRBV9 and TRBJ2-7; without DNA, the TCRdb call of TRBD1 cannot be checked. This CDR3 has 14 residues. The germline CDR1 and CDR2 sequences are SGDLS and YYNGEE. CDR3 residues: CASSVAWTGTEQYF.

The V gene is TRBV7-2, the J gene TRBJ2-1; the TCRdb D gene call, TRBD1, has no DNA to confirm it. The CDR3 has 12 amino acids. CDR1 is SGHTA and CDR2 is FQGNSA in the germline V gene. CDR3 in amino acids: CASSFTTGQQFF.

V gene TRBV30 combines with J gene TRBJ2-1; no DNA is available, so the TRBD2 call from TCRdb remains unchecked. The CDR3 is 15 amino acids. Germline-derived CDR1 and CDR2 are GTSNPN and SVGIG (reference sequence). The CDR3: CAWSIVLAGDNEQFF.

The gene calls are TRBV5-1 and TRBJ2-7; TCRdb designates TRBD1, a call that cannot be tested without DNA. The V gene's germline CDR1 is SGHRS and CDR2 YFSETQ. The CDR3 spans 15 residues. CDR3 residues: CASSLDTGTGYEQYF.

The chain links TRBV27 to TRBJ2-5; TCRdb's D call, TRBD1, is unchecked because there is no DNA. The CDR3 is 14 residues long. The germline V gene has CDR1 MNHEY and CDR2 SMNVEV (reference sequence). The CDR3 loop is CASGQDSLLETQYF.

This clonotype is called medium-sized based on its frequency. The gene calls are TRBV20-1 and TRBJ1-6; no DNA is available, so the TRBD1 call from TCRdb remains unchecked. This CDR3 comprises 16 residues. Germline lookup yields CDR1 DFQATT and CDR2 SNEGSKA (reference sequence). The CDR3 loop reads CSARAREGAGSSPLHF.

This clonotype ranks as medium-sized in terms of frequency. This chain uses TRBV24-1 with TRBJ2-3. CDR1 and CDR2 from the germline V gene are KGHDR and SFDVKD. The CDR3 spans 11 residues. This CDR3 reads CATSESDTQYF.

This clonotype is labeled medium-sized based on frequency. This CDR3 is CASSFDRAYEQYF. This chain links TRBV7-9 with TRBJ2-7; TCRdb picks TRBD1, but there is no DNA to check that call. The CDR3 consists of 13 residues. Germline CDR1 SEHNR, CDR2 FQNEAQ (reference sequence). The variable domain in full, with the rest retrieved from reference TRBV7-9 and TRBJ2-7, is DTGVSQNPRHKITKRGQNVTFRCDPISEHNRLYWYRQTLGQGPEFLTYFQNEAQLEKSRLLSDRFSAERPKGSFSTLEIQRTEQGDSAMYLCASSFDRAYEQYFGPGTRLTVT.

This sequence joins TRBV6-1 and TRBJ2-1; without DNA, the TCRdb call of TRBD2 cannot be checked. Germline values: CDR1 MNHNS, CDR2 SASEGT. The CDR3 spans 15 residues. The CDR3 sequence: CASSPTSGPYNEQFF.

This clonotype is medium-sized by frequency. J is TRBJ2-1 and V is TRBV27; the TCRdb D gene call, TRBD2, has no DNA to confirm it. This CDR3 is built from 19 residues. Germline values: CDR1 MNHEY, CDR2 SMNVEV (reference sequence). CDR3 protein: CASSSPGLAGGDSYNEQFF.

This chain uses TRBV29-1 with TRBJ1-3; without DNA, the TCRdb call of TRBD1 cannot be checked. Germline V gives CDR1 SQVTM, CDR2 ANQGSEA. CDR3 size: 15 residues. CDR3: CSVDGTGDSGNTIYF.

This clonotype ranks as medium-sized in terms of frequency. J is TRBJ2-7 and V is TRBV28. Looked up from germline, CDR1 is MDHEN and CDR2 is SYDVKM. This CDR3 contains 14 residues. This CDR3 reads CASIKGSGSYEQYF.

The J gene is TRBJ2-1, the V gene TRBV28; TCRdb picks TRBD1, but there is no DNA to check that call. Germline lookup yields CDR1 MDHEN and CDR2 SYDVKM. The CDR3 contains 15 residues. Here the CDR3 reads CASTDQGVAYNEQFF.

CDR3 region: CATSSEVHEQFF. The V gene is TRBV24-1, the J gene TRBJ2-1. This CDR3 is built from 12 residues. CDR1 and CDR2 (germline): KGHDR, SFDVKD.

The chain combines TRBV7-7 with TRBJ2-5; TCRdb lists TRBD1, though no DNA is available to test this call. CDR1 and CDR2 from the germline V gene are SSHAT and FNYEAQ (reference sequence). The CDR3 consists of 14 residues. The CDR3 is CASSVSLGVRSQYF.

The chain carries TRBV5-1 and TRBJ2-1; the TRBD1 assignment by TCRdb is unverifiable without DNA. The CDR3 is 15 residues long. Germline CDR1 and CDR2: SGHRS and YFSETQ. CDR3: CASSLEVGRWAEQFF.

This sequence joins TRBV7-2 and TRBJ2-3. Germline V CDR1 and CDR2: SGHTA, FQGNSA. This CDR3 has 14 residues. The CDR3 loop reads CASSSTAQADTQYF.

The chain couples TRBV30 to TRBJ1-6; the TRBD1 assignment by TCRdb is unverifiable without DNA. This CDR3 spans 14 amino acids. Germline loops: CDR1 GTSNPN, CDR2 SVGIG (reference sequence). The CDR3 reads CAWSVGDINSPLHF. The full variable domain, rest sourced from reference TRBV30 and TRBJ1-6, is SQTIHQWPATLVQPVGSPLSLECTVEGTSNPNLYWYRQAAGRGLQLLFYSVGIGQISSEVPQNLSASRPQDRQFILSSKKLLLSDSGFYLCAWSVGDINSPLHFGNGTRLTVT.

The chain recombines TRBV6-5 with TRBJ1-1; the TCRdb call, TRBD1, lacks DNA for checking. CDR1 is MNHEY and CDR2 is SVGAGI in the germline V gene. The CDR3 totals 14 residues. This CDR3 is CASSYRGQGAEAFF.